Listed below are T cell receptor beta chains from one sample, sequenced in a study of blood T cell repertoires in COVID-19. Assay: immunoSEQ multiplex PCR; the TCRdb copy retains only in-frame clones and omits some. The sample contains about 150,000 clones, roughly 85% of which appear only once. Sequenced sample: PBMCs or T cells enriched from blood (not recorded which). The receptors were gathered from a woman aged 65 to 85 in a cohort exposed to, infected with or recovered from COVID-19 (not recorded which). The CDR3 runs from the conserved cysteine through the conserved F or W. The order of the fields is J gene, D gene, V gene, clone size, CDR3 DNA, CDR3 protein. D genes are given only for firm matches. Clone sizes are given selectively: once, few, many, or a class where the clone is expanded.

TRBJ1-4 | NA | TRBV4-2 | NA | TGTGCCAGCAGCCAAGAACGACAGAGGGGGAATGAAAAACTGTTTTTT | CASSQERQRGNEKLFF
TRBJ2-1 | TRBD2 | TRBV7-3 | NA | TGTGCCAGCAGCCCGTGGCGGGAGGGCCCCAATGAGCAGTTCTTC | CASSPWREGPNEQFF
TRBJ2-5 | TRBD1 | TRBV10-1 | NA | TGCGCCAGCAGTGCAGGACAGGGAGAAGAGACCCAGTACTTC | CASSAGQGEETQYF
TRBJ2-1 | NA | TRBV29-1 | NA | TGCAGCGTTGCGCGCCTCTCCGTGTACAATGAGCAGTTCTTC | CSVARLSVYNEQFF
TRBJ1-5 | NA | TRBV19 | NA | TGTGCCAGTAGTAAGGGGACAATAGGAAATCAGCCCCAGCATTTT | CASSKGTIGNQPQHF
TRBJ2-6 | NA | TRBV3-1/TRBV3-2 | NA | TGTGCCAGCAGCCAAGAGGGACTGAGTCTTGGTGGGGCCAACGTCCTGACTTTC | CASSQEGLSLGGANVLTF
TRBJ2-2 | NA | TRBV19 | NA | TGTGCCAGTAGTATTTTGCGGAGGGGCGGGGAGCTGTTTTTT | CASSILRRGGELFF
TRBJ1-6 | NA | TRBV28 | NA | TGTGCCAGCAGTCCGGACAGTTTTGATTCACCCCTCCACTTT | CASSPDSFDSPLHF
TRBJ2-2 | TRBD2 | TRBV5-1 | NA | TGCGCCAGCACAACCCTAGCGGGAGATGCCGGGGAGCTGTTTTTT | CASTTLAGDAGELFF
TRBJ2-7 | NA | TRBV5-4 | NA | TGTGCCAGCAGCACACCGACAGGATCTCACTACGAGCAGTACTTC | CASSTPTGSHYEQYF
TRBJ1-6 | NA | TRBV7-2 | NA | TGTGCCAGCAGCTTAGCTGGCAACTATAATTCACCCCTCCACTTT | CASSLAGNYNSPLHF
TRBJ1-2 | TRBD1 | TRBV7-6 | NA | TGTGCCAGCAGCTTAGTACCCCACGTGGCGGGACAGAACCCTCCTACCTACACCTTC | CASSLVPHVAGQNPPTYTF
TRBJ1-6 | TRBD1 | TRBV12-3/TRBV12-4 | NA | TGTGCCAGCAGGCGGGACAGGGCTTCACCCCTCCACTTT | CASRRDRASPLHF
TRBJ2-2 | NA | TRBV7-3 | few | TGTGCCAGCAGCTTATGGCACGGGGAGCTGTTTTTT | CASSLWHGELFF
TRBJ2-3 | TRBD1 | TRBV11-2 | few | TGTGCCAGCAGCCCATCCCAGATACAGGGGTTCACAGATACGCAGTATTTT | CASSPSQIQGFTDTQYF
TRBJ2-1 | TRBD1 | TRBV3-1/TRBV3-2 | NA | TGTGCCAGCAGCCATGGGACAGGCACCTACAATGAGCAGTTCTTC | CASSHGTGTYNEQFF
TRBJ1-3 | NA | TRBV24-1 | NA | TGTGCCACCAGTGATCCAGGGTCTAAGGGAAACACCATATATTTT | CATSDPGSKGNTIYF
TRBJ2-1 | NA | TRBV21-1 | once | TGTGCCAGCAGCAAGTCGAACGGGCGGGATAGTGAGCAGTTCTTC | CASSKSNGRDSEQFF
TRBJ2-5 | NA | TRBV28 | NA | TGTGCCAGCAGTGGCGACAGGACCCAAGAGACCCAGTACTTC | CASSGDRTQETQYF
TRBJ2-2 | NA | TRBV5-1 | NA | TGCGCCAGCAGCTTCGGACACACGAACACCGGGGAGCTGTTTTTT | CASSFGHTNTGELFF
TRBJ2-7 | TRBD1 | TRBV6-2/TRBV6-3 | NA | TGTGCCAGCAGTTACTCGTCAGGGGGTAGCTCCTACGAGCAGTACTTC | CASSYSSGGSSYEQYF
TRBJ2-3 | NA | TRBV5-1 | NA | TGCGCCAGCAGTGCTGGGACAAGTAGCACAGATACGCAGTATTTT | CASSAGTSSTDTQYF
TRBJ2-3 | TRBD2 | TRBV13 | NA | TGTGCCAGCAGCTTAACCCCTAGCGGGAGAGGGTTATATACGCAGTATTTT | CASSLTPSGRGLYTQYF
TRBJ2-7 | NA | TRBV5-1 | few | TGCGCCAGCAGCCCCCCCGGGGACGAGCAGTACTTC | CASSPPGDEQYF
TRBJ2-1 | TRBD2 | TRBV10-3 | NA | TGTGCCATCAGTGTCGATAGCGGGAGGGCATACAATGAGCAGTTCTTC | CAISVDSGRAYNEQFF
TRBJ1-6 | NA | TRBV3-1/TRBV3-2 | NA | TGTGCCAGCAGCCAGATGAGGGGGGGGCGTTCACCCCTCCACTTT | CASSQMRGGRSPLHF
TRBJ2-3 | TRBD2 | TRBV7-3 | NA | TGTGCCAGCAGCCCCGGACTAGCGCCGAGCACAGATACGCAGTATTTT | CASSPGLAPSTDTQYF
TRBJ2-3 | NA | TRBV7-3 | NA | TGTGCCAGCAGCTTAATCAGGGCGGGGACAGATACGCAGTATTTT | CASSLIRAGTDTQYF
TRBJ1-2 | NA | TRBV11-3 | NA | TGTGCCAGCAGCCCAACAAGGGGTGGCTACACCTTC | CASSPTRGGYTF
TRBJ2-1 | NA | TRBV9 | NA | TGTGCCAGCAGCGTGGACAACTACAATGAGCAGTTCTTC | CASSVDNYNEQFF
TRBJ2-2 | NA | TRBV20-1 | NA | TGCAGTGCTAGTAATTTACTAGCCGGGGAGCTGTTTTTT | CSASNLLAGELFF
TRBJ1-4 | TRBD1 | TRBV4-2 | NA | TGTGCCAGCAGCCCCGGGACAGCTGCAACTAATGAAAAACTGTTTTTT | CASSPGTAATNEKLFF
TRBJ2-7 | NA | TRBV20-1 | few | TGCAGTGCTAGTGAACAGGGCTACGAGCAGTACTTC | CSASEQGYEQYF
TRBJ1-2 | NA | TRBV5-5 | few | TGTGCCAGCAGCATGGGGCACTATGGCTACACCTTC | CASSMGHYGYTF
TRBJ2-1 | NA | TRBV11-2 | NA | TGTGCCAGCAGCTTAAGCCGGGACTTATACAATGAGCAGTTCTTC | CASSLSRDLYNEQFF
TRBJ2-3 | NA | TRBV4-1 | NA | TGCGCCAGCAGCCAAGGCCCCGGAGGGTCAGATACGCAGTATTTT | CASSQGPGGSDTQYF
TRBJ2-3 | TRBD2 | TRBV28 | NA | TGTGCCAGCAGTCCGCGCACTAGCGCAGATACGCAGTATTTT | CASSPRTSADTQYF
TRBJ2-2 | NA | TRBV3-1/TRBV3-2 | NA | NA | CASSQDRFGPGGKNTGELFF
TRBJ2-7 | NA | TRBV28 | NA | TGTGCCAGCAGTGTCAGCAGGGAACACGAGCAGTACTTC | CASSVSREHEQYF
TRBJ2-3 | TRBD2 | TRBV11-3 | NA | TGTGCCAGCAGCTTAGGCCTAGCGGGAATGAATACGCAGTATTTT | CASSLGLAGMNTQYF
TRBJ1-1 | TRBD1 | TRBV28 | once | TGTGCCAGCAGTTCGGGACAGATGAACACTGAAGCTTTCTTT | CASSSGQMNTEAFF
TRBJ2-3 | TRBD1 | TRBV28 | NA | TGTGCCAGCAGGCGGACAGGGGGGAGGCACGATACGCAGTATTTT | CASRRTGGRHDTQYF
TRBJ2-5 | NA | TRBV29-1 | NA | TGCAGCGTTGGACAGACTCAAGAGACCCAGTACTTC | CSVGQTQETQYF
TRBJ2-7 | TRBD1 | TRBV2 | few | TGTGCCAGCAGTACAGGGGGCGGCTACGAGCAGTACTTC | CASSTGGGYEQYF
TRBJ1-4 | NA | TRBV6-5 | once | TGTGCCAGCACCAGACAGGACCTAGGGAGTGAAAAACTGTTTTTT | CASTRQDLGSEKLFF
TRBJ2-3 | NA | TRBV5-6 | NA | TGTGCCAGCAGCCTATCCACAGATACGCAGTATTTT | CASSLSTDTQYF
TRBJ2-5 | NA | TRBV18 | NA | TGTGCCAGCTCACCCCAGGGACAACCGCAAGAGACCCAGTACTTC | CASSPQGQPQETQYF
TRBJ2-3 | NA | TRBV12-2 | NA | TGTGCAAGTCGCGAAGGAGGGCAGTATTTT | CASREGGQYF
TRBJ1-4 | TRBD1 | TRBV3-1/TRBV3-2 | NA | TGTGCCAGCAGCTACACCTCAACAGGGGGCGATGAAAAACTGTTTTTT | CASSYTSTGGDEKLFF